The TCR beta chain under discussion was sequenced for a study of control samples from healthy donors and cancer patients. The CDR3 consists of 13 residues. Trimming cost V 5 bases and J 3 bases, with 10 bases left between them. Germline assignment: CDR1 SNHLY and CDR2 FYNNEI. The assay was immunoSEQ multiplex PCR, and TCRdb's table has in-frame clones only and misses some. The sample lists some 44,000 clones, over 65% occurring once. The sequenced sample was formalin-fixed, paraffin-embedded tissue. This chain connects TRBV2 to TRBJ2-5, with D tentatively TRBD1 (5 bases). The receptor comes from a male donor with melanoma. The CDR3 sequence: CASSTDRKETQYF. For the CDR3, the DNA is TGTGCCAGCAGTACCGACAGAAAAGAGACCCAGTACTTC.